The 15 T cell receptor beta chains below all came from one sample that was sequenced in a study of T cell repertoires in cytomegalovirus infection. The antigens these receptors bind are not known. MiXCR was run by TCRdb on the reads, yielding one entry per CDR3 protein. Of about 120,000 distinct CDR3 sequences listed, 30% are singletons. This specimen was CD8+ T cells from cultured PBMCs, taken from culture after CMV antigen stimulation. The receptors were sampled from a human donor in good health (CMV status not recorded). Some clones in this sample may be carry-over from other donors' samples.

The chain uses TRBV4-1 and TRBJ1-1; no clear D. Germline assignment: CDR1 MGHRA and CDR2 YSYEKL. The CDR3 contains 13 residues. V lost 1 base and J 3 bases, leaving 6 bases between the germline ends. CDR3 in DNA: TGCGCCAGCAGCCAAGGGGGTTACACTGAAGCTTTCTTT. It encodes CASSQGGYTEAFF.

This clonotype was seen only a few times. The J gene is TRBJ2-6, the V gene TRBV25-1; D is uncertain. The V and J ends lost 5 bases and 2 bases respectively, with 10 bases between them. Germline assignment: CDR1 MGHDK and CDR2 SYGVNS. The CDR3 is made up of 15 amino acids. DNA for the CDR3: TGTGCCAGCAGTTCCAGTTCCCCTGGGGCCAACGTCCTGACTTTC. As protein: CASSSSSPGANVLTF.

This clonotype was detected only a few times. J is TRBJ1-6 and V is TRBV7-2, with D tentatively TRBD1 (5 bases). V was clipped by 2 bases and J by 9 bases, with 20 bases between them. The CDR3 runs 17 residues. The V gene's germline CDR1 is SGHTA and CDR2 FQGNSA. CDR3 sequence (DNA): TGTGCCAGCAGCTTATTGGTCAGGGCGTCCAGTGGTTCACCCCTCCACTTT. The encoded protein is CASSLLVRASSGSPLHF.

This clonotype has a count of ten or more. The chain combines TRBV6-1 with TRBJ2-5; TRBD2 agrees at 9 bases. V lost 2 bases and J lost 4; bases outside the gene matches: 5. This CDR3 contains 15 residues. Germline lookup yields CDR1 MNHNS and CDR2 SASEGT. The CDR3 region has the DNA TGTGCCAGCAGTGAATCGGCGGGGGGGTTAGAGACCCAGTACTTC. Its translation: CASSESAGGLETQYF.

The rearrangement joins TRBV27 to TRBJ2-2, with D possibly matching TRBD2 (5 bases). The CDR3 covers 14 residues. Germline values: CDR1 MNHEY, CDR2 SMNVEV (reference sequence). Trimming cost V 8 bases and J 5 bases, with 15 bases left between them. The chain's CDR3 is CASGPNRETGELFF. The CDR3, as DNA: TGTGCCAGCGGACCGAATAGGGAGACCGGGGAGCTGTTTTTT.

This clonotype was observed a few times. CDR3 residues: CASSIPGQAHGYTF. The CDR3 region has the DNA TGTGCCAGTAGTATACCGGGACAGGCACATGGCTACACCTTC. The gene calls are TRBV19 and TRBJ1-2; 8 bases fit TRBD1. CDR1 and CDR2 (germline): LNHDA, SQIVND (reference sequence). V lost 2 bases and J lost 6; bases outside the gene matches: 5. The CDR3 contains 14 residues.

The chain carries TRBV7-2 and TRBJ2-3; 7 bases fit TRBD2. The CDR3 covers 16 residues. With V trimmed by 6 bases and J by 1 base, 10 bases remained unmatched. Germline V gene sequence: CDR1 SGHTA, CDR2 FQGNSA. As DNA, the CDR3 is TGTGCCAGCAGTTATGGTGGGGGGGGTGGCACAGATACGCAGTATTTT. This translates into CASSYGGGGGTDTQYF.

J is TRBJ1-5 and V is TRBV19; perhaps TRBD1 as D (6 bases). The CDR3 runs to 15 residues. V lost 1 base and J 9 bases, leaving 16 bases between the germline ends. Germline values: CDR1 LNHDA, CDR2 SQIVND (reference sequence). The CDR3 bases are TGTGCCAGTAGTATAGGAGGGGGGTCAATCAGGCCCCAGCATTTT. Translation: CASSIGGGSIRPQHF.

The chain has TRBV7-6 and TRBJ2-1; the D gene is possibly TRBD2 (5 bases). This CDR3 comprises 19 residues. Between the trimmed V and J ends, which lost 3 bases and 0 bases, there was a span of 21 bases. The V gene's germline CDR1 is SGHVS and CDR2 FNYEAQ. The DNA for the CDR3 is TGTGCCAGCAGCTTGACCTGGGTGAGGGAGACCACCTCCTACAATGAGCAGTTCTTC. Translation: CASSLTWVRETTSYNEQFF. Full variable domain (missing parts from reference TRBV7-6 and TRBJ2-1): GAGVSQSPRYKVTKRGQDVALRCDPISGHVSLYWYRQALGQGPEFLTYFNYEAQQDKSGLPNDRFSAERPEGSISTLTIQRTEQRDSAMYRCASSLTWVRETTSYNEQFFGPGTRLTVL.

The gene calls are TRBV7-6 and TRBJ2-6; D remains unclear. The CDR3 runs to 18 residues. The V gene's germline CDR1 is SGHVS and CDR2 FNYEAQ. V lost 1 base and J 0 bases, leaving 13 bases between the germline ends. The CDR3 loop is CASSLVRVSSSGANVLTF. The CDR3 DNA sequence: TGTGCCAGCAGCTTAGTAAGGGTTTCCTCCTCTGGGGCCAACGTCCTGACTTTC.

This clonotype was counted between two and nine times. Here the CDR3 reads CATQEYSNQPQHF. The CDR3 DNA reads as TGTGCCACTCAGGAGTATAGCAATCAGCCCCAGCATTTT. This chain joins TRBV19 and TRBJ1-5; D ambiguous. The germline V gene has CDR1 LNHDA and CDR2 SQIVND (reference sequence). The CDR3 sequence is 13 residues long. V shed 10 bases and J shed 0 bases, with 10 bases lying between them.

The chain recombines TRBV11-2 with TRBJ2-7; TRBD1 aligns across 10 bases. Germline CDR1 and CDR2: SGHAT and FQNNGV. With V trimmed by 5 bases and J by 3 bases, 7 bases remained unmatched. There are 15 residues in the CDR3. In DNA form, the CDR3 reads TGTGCCAGCAGCAACCGGGACAGGGGATACTACGAGCAGTACTTC. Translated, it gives CASSNRDRGYYEQYF. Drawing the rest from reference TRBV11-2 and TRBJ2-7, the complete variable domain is EAGVAQSPRYKIIEKRQSVAFWCNPISGHATLYWYQQILGQGPKLLIQFQNNGVVDDSQLPKDRFSAERLKGVDSTLKIQPAKLEDSAVYLCASSNRDRGYYEQYFGPGTRLTVT.

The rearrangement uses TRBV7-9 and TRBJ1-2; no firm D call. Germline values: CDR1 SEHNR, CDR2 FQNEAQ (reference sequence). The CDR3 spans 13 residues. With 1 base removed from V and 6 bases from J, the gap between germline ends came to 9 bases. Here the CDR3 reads CASSLGPGHGYTF. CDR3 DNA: TGTGCCAGCAGCTTAGGGCCGGGTCATGGCTACACCTTC.

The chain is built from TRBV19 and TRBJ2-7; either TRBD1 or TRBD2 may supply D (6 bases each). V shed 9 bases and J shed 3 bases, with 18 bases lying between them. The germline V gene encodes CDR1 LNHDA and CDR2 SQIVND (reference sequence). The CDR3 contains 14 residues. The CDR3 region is CASAGGDTLYEQYF. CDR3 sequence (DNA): TGTGCCAGCGCCGGAGGGGACACTCTCTACGAGCAGTACTTC.

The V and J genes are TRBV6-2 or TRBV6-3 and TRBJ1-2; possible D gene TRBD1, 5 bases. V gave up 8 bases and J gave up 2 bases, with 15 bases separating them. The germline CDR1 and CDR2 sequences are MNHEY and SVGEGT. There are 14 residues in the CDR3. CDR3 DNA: TGTGCCAGCGGCAACGGGGGAGGCAACTATGGCTACACCTTC. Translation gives CASGNGGGNYGYTF.